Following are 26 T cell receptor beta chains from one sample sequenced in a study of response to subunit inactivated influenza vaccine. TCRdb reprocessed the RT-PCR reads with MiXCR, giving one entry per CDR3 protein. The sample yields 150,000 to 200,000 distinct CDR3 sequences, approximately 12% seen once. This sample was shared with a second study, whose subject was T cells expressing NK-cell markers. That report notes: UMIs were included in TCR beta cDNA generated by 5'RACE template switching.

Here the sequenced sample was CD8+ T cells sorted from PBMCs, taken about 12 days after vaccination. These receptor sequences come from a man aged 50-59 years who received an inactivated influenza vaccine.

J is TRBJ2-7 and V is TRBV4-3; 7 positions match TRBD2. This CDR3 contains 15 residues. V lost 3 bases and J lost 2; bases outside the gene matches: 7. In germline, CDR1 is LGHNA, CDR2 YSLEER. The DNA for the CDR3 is TGCGCCAGCAGCCAGTCTGCTAGCGGAACCTACGAGCAGTACTTC. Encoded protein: CASSQSASGTYEQYF.

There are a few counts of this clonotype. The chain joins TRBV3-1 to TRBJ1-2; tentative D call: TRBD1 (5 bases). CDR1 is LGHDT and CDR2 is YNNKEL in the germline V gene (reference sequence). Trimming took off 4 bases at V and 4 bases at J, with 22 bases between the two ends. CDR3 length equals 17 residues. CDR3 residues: CASSPGLGPGASYGYTF. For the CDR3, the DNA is TGTGCCAGCAGCCCGGGGCTGGGACCGGGCGCTAGCTATGGCTACACCTTC.

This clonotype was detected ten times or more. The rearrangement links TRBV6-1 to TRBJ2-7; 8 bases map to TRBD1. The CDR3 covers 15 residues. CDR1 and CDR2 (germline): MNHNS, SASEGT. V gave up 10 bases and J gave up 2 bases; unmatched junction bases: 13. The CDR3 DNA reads TGTGCCACTCATCCCTGGACAGGGATTACCTACGAGCAGTACTTC. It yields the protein CATHPWTGITYEQYF.

The CDR3 DNA sequence: TGCGCCAGCAGCCAACGGGGGCTTGATGAAAAACTGTTTTTT. Translating gives CASSQRGLDEKLFF. The chain is built from TRBV4-1 and TRBJ1-4; a possible D gene is TRBD1 (6 bases). Trimming pared 2 bases from V and 6 bases from J, leaving 10 bases between. The CDR3 length is 14 residues. Germline CDR1 is MGHRA and CDR2 is YSYEKL.

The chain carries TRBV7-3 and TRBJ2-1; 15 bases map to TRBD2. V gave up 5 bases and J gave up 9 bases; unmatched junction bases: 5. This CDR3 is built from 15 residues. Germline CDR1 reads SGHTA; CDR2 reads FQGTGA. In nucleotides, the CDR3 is TGTGCCAGCAGCCTGGGACTAGCGGGAGGAGGTGAGCAGTTCTTC. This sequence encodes CASSLGLAGGGEQFF.

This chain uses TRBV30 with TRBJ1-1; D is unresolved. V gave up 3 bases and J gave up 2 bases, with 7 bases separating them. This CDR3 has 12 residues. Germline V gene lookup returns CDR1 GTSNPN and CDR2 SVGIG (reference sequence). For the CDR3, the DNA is TGTGCCTGGAGCGAAGTAAACACTGAAGCTTTCTTT. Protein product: CAWSEVNTEAFF.

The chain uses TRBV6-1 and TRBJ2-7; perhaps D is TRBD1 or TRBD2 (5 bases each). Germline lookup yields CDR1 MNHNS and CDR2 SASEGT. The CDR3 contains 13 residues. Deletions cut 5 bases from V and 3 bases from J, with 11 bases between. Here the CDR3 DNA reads TGTGCCAGCAGTCCCCGGGACGGCTACGAGCAGTACTTC. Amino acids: CASSPRDGYEQYF.

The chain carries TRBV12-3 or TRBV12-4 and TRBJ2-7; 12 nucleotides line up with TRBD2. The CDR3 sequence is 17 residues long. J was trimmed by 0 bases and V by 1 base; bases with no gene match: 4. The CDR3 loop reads CASSLEVLAGGSYEQYF. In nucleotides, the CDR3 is TGTGCCAGCAGTTTAGAGGTACTAGCGGGGGGCTCCTACGAGCAGTACTTC.

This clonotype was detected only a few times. The CDR3 DNA sequence: TGTGCCAGCAGCGCTAGACTAGCTAGCACAGATACGCAGTATTTT. This translates into CASSARLASTDTQYF. V is TRBV9 and J is TRBJ2-3; 7 bases agree with TRBD2. Trimming cost V 3 bases and J 0 bases; bases outside gene matches: 4. The V gene's germline CDR1 is SGDLS and CDR2 YYNGEE. This CDR3 comprises 15 residues.

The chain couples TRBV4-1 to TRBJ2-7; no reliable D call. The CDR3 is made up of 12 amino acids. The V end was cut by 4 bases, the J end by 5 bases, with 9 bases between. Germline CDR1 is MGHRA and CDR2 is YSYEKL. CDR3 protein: CASSLPANEQYF. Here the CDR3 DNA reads TGCGCCAGCAGCCTCCCGGCCAACGAGCAGTACTTC.

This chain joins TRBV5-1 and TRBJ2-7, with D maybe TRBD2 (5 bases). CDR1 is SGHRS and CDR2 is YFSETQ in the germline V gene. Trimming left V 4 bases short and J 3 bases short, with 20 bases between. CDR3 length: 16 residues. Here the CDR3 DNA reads TGCGCCAGCAGCACTGGACTCCTGGGAACCTACTACGAGCAGTACTTC. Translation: CASSTGLLGTYYEQYF. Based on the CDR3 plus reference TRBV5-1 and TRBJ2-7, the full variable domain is KAGVTQTPRYLIKTRGQQVTLSCSPISGHRSVSWYQQTPGQGLQFLFEYFSETQRNKGNFPGRFSGRQFSNSRSEMNVSTLELGDSALYLCASSTGLLGTYYEQYFGPGTRLTVT.

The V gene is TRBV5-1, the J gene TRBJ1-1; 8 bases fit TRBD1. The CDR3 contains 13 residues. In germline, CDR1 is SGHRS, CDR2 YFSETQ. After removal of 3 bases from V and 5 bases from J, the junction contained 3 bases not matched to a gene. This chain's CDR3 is CASSWTGKTEAFF. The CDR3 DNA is TGCGCCAGCAGCTGGACAGGGAAAACTGAAGCTTTCTTT.

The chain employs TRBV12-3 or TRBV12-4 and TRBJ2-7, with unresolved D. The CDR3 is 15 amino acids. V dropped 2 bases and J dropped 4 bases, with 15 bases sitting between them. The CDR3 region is CASSLMSSSSYEQYF. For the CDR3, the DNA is TGTGCCAGCAGTTTAATGTCTAGTTCATCGTACGAGCAGTACTTC.

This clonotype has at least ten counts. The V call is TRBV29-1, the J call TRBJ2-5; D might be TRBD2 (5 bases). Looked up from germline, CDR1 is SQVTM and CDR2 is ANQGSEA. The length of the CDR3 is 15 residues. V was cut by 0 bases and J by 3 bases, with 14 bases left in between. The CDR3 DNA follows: TGCAGCGTTGAAGATCAGAGGGAGATAGAAGAGACCCAGTACTTC. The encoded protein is CSVEDQREIEETQYF.

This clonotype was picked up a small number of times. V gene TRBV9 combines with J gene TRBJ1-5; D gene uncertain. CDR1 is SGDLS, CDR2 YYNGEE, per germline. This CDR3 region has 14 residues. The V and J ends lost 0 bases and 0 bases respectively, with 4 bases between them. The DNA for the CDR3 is TGTGCCAGCAGCGTAGATGATAGCAATCAGCCCCAGCATTTT. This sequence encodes CASSVDDSNQPQHF.

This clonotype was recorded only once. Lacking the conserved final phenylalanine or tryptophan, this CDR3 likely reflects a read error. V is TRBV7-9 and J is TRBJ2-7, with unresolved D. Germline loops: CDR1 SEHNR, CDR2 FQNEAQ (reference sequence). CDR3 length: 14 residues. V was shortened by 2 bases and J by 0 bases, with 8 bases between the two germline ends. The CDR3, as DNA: TGTGCCAGCAGCTTAAGTCAGGACTCCTACGAGCAGTACCTC. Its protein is CASSLSQDSYEQYL.

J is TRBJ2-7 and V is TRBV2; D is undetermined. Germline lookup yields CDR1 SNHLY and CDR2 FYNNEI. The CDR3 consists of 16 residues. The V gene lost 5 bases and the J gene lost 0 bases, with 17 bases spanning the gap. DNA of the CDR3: TGTGCCAGCAGTATCCCGGGTCCAGATAGCTCCTACGAGCAGTACTTC. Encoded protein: CASSIPGPDSSYEQYF.

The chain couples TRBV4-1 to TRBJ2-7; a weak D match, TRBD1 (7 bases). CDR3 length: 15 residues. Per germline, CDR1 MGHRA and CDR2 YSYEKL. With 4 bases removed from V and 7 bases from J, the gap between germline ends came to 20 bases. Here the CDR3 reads CASSRMTGTSFEQYF. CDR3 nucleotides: TGCGCCAGCAGCCGGATGACAGGGACTTCCTTTGAGCAGTACTTC.

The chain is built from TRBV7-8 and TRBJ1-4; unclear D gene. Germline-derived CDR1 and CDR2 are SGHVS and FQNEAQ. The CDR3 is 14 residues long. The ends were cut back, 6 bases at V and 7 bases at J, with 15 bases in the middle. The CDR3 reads CASRARGGPEKLFF. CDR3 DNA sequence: TGTGCCAGCAGGGCGCGGGGAGGACCTGAAAAACTGTTTTTT.

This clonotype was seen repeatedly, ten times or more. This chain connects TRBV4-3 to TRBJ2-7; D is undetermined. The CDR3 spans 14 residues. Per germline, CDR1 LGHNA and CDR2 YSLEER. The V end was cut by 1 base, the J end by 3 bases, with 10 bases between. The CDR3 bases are TGCGCCAGCAGCCAAGCTGAAGGTGACTACGAGCAGTACTTC. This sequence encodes CASSQAEGDYEQYF.

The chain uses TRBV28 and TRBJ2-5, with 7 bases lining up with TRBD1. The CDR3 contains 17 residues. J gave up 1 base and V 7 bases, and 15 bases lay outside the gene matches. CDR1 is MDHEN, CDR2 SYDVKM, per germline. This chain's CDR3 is CASTLESTGLLQETQYF. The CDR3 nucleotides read TGTGCCAGCACCTTAGAATCGACAGGGCTCCTCCAAGAGACCCAGTACTTC.

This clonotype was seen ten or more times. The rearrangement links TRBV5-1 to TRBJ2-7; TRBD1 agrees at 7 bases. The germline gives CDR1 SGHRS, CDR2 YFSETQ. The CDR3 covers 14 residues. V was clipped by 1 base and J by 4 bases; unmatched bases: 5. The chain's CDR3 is CASSLIGTAYEQYF. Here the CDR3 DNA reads TGCGCCAGCAGCTTGATAGGGACAGCTTACGAGCAGTACTTC.

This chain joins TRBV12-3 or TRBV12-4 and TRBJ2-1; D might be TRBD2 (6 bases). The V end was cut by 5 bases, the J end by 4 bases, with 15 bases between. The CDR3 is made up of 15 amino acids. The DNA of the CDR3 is TGTGCCAGCAGTCCCACACGGGGAGGTTACAATGAGCAGTTCTTC. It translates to CASSPTRGGYNEQFF.

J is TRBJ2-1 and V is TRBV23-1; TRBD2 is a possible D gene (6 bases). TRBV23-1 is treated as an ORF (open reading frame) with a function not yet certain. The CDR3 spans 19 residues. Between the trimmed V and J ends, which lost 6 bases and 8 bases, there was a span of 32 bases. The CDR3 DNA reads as TGCGCCAGCAGGCGGGACGCTAACTCTAGCGAATCACAATGGGATGAGCAGTTCTTC. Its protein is CASRRDANSSESQWDEQFF.

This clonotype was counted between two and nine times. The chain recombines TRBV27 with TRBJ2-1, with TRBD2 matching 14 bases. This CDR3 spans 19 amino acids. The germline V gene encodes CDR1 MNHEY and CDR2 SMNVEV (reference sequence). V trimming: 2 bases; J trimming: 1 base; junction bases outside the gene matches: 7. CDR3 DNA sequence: TGTGCCAGCAGTTTACTTGGACTAGCGGGAGGTAGTTCCTACAATGAGCAGTTCTTC. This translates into CASSLLGLAGGSSYNEQFF.

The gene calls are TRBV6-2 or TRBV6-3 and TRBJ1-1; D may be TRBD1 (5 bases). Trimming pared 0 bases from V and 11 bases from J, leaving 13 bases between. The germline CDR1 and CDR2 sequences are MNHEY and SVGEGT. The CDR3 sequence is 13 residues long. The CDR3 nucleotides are TGTGCCAGCAGTTACTCTCGGGGGATGCCGGCTTTCTTT. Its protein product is CASSYSRGMPAFF.